The next 12 T cell receptor beta chains were all read from a single sample in a study of cytomegalovirus exposure and HLA in healthy donors. With 60 Vbeta and 13 Jbeta primers, the PCR was carried out. Produced via immunoSEQ multiplex PCR; TCRdb's table is partial and in-frame only. Counted here are roughly 100,000 clones, roughly 69% occurring once; the ten biggest clones make up less than 4.5%. Material: PBMCs. These receptors were obtained from a man aged 25 to 40 in good health and CMV-seropositive.

The chain carries TRBV7-8 and TRBJ2-7, with 10 nucleotides matching TRBD2. The CDR3 totals 16 residues. CDR1 and CDR2 (germline): SGHVS, FQNEAQ. The V segment lost 1 base and the J segment 2 bases; nucleotides outside the gene matches: 5. The CDR3 reads CASSLVAGGTPYEQYF. CDR3 nucleotides: TGTGCCAGCAGCTTAGTAGCGGGGGGAACTCCCTACGAGCAGTACTTC. The variable domain in full, completed from reference TRBV7-8 and TRBJ2-7, reads GAGVSQSPRYKVAKRGQDVALRCDPISGHVSLFWYQQALGQGPEFLTYFQNEAQLDKSGLPSDRFFAERPEGSVSTLKIQRTQQEDSAVYLCASSLVAGGTPYEQYFGPGTRLTVT.

The chain recombines TRBV10-3 with TRBJ1-2, with 8 bases fitting TRBD1. The germline gives CDR1 ENHRY, CDR2 SYGVKD. This CDR3 contains 13 residues. The trim removed 7 bases at V and 1 base at J, leaving 2 bases unmatched. The CDR3 spells CAITGGLNYGYTF. As DNA, the CDR3 is TGTGCCATCACAGGGGGCCTTAACTATGGCTACACCTTC.

The chain is built from TRBV7-9 and TRBJ1-4; weak D call: TRBD1 (6 bases). This CDR3 is 14 amino acids long. With 4 bases removed from V and 5 bases from J, the gap between germline ends came to 11 bases. From germline, CDR1 is SEHNR and CDR2 FQNEAQ (reference sequence). This chain's CDR3 is CASSSWGTNEKLFF. The CDR3 region has the DNA TGTGCCAGCAGCTCATGGGGGACAAATGAAAAACTGTTTTTT.

J is TRBJ1-2 and V is TRBV4-2, with D maybe TRBD1 (6 bases). This CDR3 has 14 amino acids. Germline loops: CDR1 LGHNA, CDR2 YNFKEQ. Between the trimmed V and J ends, which lost 1 base and 5 bases, there was a span of 11 bases. The DNA of the CDR3 is TGTGCCAGCAGCCAAGTAGACAGGAATTATGGCTACACCTTC. It encodes CASSQVDRNYGYTF.

This chain connects TRBV25-1 to TRBJ1-3; the match to TRBD1 covers 8 bases. V lost 4 bases to trimming and J lost 3 bases; unmatched junction nucleotides: 5. This CDR3 has 15 residues. The germline V gene encodes CDR1 MGHDK and CDR2 SYGVNS. For the CDR3, the DNA is TGTGCCAGCAGTGTGACAGGGGTACGTGGAAACACCATATATTTT. Protein: CASSVTGVRGNTIYF.

This clone occurred once. The chain is built from TRBV5-1 and TRBJ2-7; 10 positions agree with TRBD1. The CDR3 is 15 residues long. The trim removed 4 bases at V and 8 bases at J, leaving 12 bases unmatched. Germline V gives CDR1 SGHRS, CDR2 YFSETQ. This CDR3 reads CASSTPDRGRVKQYF. CDR3 nucleotides: TGCGCCAGCAGCACCCCAGACAGGGGGCGCGTCAAGCAGTACTTC.

The rearrangement joins TRBV6-6 to TRBJ1-6, with no clear D. The CDR3 covers 13 residues. Trimming pared 6 bases from V and 6 bases from J, leaving 9 bases between. The germline V gene has CDR1 MNHNY and CDR2 SVGAGI (reference sequence). In DNA, the CDR3 is TGTGCCAGCAGCTCACAGAGTAATTCACCCCTCCACTTT. Translating it yields CASSSQSNSPLHF.

The chain recombines TRBV9 with TRBJ2-2, with TRBD1 matching over 7 bases. The germline V gene has CDR1 SGDLS and CDR2 YYNGEE. This CDR3 comprises 15 residues. V gave up 2 bases and J gave up 6 bases; unmatched junction bases: 7. In DNA, the CDR3 is TGTGCCAGCAGCGTTAATCAGGGGGAAGCCGGGGAGCTGTTTTTT. This translates into CASSVNQGEAGELFF. The full variable domain, with the rest looked up from reference TRBV9 and TRBJ2-2, is DSGVTQTPKHLITATGQRVTLRCSPRSGDLSVYWYQQSLDQGLQFLIQYYNGEERAKGNILERFSAQQFPDLHSELNLSSLELGDSALYFCASSVNQGEAGELFFGEGSRLTVL.

J is TRBJ2-1 and V is TRBV7-2; TRBD2 agrees at 8 bases. Germline V gene sequence: CDR1 SGHTA, CDR2 FQGNSA. Losses at the gene ends were 1 base for V and 8 bases for J; bases not matched to a gene: 13. The CDR3 sequence is 17 residues long. DNA for the CDR3: TGTGCCAGCAGCTTAGGGTTCCTAGCGGGCGGCCGGGATGAGCAGTTCTTC. As protein: CASSLGFLAGGRDEQFF.

This sequence joins TRBV7-6 and TRBJ1-5; 11 bases are a match to TRBD1. The junction had 5 bases not matched to a gene; V was cut back by 5 bases and J by 5 bases. The V gene's germline CDR1 is SGHVS and CDR2 FNYEAQ. CDR3 length equals 15 residues. CDR3 in amino acids: CASSLGTGGDQPQHF. Here the CDR3 DNA reads TGTGCCAGCAGCCTCGGGACAGGGGGAGATCAGCCCCAGCATTTT.

This chain connects TRBV27 to TRBJ1-5, with TRBD1 matching 10 bases. Losses at the gene ends were 4 bases for V and 0 bases for J; bases not matched to a gene: 15. Germline V gives CDR1 MNHEY, CDR2 SMNVEV (reference sequence). The CDR3 runs to 20 residues. The CDR3 region is CASSSPWDRGRPYSNQPQHF. CDR3 DNA: TGTGCCAGCAGTTCCCCCTGGGACAGGGGTCGTCCGTATAGCAATCAGCCCCAGCATTTT.

The chain carries TRBV4-1 and TRBJ2-5; no definite D call. The CDR3 is 13 amino acids. CDR1 is MGHRA, CDR2 YSYEKL, per germline. Trimming took off 4 bases at V and 4 bases at J, with 10 bases between the two ends. The CDR3 spells CASSPPLAETQYF. In nucleotides, the CDR3 is TGCGCCAGCAGCCCTCCGTTGGCAGAGACCCAGTACTTC.